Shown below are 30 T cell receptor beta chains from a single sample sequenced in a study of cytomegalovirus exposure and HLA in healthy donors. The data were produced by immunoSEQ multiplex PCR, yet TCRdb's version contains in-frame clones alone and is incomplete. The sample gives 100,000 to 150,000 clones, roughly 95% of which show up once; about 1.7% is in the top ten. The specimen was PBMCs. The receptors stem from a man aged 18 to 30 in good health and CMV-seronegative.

CDR3 DNA sequence: TGTGCCAGCAGTTCTCCGGACACCAGCATTCAGTACTTC. It yields the protein CASSSPDTSIQYF. V is TRBV28 and J is TRBJ2-4; TRBD1 is a possible D gene (5 bases). The ends were cut back, 4 bases at V and 9 bases at J, with 13 bases in the middle. The CDR3 has 13 amino acids. Germline V gene sequence: CDR1 MDHEN, CDR2 SYDVKM. Looking up the rest from reference TRBV28 and TRBJ2-4 gives the full variable domain: DVKVTQSSRYLVKRTGEKVFLECVQDMDHENMFWYRQDPGLGLRLIYFSYDVKMKEKGDIPEGYSVSREKKERFSLILESASTNQTSMYLCASSSPDTSIQYFGAGTRLSVL.

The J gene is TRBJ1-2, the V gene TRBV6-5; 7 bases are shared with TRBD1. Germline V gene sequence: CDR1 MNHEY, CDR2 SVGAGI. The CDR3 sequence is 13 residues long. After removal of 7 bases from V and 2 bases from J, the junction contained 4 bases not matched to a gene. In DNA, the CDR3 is TGTGCCAGCACCGGGACAGCCAACTATGGCTACACCTTC. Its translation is CASTGTANYGYTF.

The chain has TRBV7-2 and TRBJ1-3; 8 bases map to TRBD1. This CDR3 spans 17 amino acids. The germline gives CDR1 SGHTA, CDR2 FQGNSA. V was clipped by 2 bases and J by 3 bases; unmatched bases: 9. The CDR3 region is CASSLLPQGAYGNTIYF. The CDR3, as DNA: TGTGCCAGCAGCTTACTTCCCCAGGGGGCATATGGAAACACCATATATTTT.

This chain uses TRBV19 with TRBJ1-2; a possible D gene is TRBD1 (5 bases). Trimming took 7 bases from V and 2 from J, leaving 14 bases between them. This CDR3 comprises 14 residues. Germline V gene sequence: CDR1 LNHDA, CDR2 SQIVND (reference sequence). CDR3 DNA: TGTGCCAGTACCCCGAGTCGGGGGAACTATGGCTACACCTTC. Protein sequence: CASTPSRGNYGYTF.

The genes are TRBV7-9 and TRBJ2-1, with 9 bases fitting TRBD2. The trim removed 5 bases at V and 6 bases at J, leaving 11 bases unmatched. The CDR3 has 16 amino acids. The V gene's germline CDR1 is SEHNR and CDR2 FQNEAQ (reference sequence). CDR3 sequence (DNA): TGTGCCAGCAGCGATCCGGAGGCGGGAGGGCCCAATGAGCAGTTCTTC. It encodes CASSDPEAGGPNEQFF. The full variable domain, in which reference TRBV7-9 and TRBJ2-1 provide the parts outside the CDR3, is DTGVSQNPRHKITKRGQNVTFRCDPISEHNRLYWYRQTLGQGPEFLTYFQNEAQLEKSRLLSDRFSAERPKGSFSTLEIQRTEQGDSAMYLCASSDPEAGGPNEQFFGPGTRLTVL.

The CDR3 loop is CASSQDRTGFGEQFF. The CDR3 bases are TGCGCCAGCAGCCAAGATCGTACAGGGTTCGGTGAGCAGTTCTTC. The rearrangement uses TRBV4-3 and TRBJ2-1; maybe TRBD1 (6 bases). The CDR3 spans 15 residues. V lost 0 bases to trimming and J lost 9 bases, with 15 bases between them. In germline, CDR1 is LGHNA, CDR2 YSLEER.

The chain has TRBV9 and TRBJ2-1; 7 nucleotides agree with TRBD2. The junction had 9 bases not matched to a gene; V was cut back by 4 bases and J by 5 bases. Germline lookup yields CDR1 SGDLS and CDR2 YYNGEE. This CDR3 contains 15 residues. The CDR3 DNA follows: TGTGCCAGCAGCCTCCTTGCGGGGGAGAACAATGAGCAGTTCTTC. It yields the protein CASSLLAGENNEQFF. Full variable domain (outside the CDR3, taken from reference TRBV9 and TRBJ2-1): DSGVTQTPKHLITATGQRVTLRCSPRSGDLSVYWYQQSLDQGLQFLIQYYNGEERAKGNILERFSAQQFPDLHSELNLSSLELGDSALYFCASSLLAGENNEQFFGPGTRLTVL.

The CDR3, as DNA: TGTGCCAGCAGCGTAGAAGCGGGAGGCCCCTACAATGAGCAGTTCTTC. As protein: CASSVEAGGPYNEQFF. The chain joins TRBV9 to TRBJ2-1; the match to TRBD2 covers 9 bases. Germline V CDR1 and CDR2: SGDLS, YYNGEE. With V trimmed by 0 bases and J by 2 bases, 3 bases remained unmatched. The CDR3 covers 16 residues. The entire variable domain, with the rest obtained from reference TRBV9 and TRBJ2-1, is as follows: DSGVTQTPKHLITATGQRVTLRCSPRSGDLSVYWYQQSLDQGLQFLIQYYNGEERAKGNILERFSAQQFPDLHSELNLSSLELGDSALYFCASSVEAGGPYNEQFFGPGTRLTVL.

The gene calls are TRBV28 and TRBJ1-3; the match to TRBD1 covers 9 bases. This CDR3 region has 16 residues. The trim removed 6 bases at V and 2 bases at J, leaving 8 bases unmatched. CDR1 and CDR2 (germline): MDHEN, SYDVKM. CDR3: CASSGTGGSTGNTIYF. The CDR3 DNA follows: TGTGCCAGCAGCGGAACAGGGGGCAGTACTGGAAACACCATATATTTT.

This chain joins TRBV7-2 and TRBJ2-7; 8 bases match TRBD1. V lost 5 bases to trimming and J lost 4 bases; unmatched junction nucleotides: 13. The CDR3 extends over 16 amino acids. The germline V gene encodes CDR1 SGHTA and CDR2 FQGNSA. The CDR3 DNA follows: TGTGCCAGCAGCATTAGCTCGACAGGGGCGGCGTACGAGCAGTACTTC. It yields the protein CASSISSTGAAYEQYF.

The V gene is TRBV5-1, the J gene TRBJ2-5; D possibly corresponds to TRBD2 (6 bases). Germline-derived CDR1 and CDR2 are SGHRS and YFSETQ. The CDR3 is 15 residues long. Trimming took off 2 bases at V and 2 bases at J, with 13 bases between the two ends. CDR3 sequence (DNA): TGCGCCAGCAGCTTCCGTATGGAGGGTCAAGAGACCCAGTACTTC. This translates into CASSFRMEGQETQYF.

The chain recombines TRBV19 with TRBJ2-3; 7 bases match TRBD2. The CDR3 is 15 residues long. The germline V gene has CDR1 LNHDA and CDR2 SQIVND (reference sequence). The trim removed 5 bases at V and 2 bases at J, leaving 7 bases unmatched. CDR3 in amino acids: CASSRASGPTDTQYF. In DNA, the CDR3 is TGTGCCAGTAGTCGGGCTAGCGGACCCACAGATACGCAGTATTTT.

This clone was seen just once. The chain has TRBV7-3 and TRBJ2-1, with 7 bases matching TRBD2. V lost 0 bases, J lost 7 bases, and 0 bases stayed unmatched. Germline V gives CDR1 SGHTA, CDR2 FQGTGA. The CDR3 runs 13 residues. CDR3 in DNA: TGTGCCAGCAGCTTAACGGGAGGGAATGAGCAGTTCTTC. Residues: CASSLTGGNEQFF.

The CDR3 loop reads CASSLDRGRAGYEQYF. CDR3 bases: TGTGCCAGCAGCTTGGATCGTGGCAGGGCAGGCTACGAGCAGTACTTC. The chain recombines TRBV5-4 with TRBJ2-7; tentative D call: TRBD1 (5 bases). V lost 0 bases and J 3 bases, leaving 16 bases between the germline ends. In germline, CDR1 is SGHNT, CDR2 YYREEE (reference sequence). There are 16 residues in the CDR3.

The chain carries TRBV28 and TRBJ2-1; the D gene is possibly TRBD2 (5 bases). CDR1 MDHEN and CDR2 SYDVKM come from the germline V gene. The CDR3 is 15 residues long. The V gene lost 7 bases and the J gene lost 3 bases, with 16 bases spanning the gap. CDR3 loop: CASIKTKLFYNEQFF. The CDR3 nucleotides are TGTGCCAGCATTAAGACTAAACTATTCTACAATGAGCAGTTCTTC.

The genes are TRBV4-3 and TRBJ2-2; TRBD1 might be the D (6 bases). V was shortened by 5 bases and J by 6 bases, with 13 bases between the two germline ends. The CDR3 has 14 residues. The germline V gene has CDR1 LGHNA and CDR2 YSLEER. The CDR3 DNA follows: TGCGCCAGCAGCAAGCTCGAGGGGGCCGGGGAGCTGTTTTTT. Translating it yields CASSKLEGAGELFF.

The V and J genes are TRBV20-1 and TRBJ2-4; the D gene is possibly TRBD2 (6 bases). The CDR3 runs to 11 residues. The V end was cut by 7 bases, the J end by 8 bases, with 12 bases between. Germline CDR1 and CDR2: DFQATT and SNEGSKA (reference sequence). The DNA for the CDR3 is TGCAGTGGAGAAAGGGAGGACATTCAGTACTTC. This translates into CSGEREDIQYF.

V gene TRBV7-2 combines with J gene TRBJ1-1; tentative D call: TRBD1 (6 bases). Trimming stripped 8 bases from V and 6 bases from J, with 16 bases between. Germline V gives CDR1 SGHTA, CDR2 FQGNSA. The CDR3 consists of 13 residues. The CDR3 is CASEWGQSPEAFF. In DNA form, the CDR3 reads TGTGCCAGCGAGTGGGGGCAGTCTCCTGAAGCTTTCTTT. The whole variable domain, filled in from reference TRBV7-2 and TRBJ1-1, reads GAGVSQSPSNKVTEKGKDVELRCDPISGHTALYWYRQSLGQGLEFLIYFQGNSAPDKSGLPSDRFSAERTGGSVSTLTIQRTQQEDSAVYLCASEWGQSPEAFFGQGTRLTVV.

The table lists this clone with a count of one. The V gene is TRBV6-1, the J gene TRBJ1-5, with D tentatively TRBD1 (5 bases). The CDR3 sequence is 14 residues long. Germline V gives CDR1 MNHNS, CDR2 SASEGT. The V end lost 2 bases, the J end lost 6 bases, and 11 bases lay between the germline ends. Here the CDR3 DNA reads TGTGCCAGCAGTGAAACAATTACAGGTCAGCCCCAGCATTTT. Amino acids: CASSETITGQPQHF.

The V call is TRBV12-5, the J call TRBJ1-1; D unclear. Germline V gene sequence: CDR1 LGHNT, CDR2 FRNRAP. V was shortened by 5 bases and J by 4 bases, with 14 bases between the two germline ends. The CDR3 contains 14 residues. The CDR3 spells CASGRGFGGTEAFF. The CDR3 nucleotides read TGTGCTAGTGGTCGGGGATTCGGTGGCACTGAAGCTTTCTTT. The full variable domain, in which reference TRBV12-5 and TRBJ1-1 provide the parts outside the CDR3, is DARVTQTPRHKVTEMGQEVTMRCQPILGHNTVFWYRQTMMQGLELLAYFRNRAPLDDSGMPKDRFSAEMPDATLATLKIQPSEPRDSAVYFCASGRGFGGTEAFFGQGTRLTVV.

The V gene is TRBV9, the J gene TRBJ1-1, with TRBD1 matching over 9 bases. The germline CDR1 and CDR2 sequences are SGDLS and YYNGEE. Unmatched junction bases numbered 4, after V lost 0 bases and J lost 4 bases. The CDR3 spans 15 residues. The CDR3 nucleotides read TGTGCCAGCAGCGTAGGGGACAGGGTATCCACTGAAGCTTTCTTT. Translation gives CASSVGDRVSTEAFF. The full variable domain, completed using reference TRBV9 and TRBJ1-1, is DSGVTQTPKHLITATGQRVTLRCSPRSGDLSVYWYQQSLDQGLQFLIQYYNGEERAKGNILERFSAQQFPDLHSELNLSSLELGDSALYFCASSVGDRVSTEAFFGQGTRLTVV.

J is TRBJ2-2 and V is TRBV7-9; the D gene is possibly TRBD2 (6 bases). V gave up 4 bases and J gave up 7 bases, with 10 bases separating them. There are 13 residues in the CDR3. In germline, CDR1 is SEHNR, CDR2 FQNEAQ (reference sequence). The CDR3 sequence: CASSSPGVGELFF. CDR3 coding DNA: TGTGCCAGCAGCTCCCCGGGGGTCGGGGAGCTGTTTTTT.

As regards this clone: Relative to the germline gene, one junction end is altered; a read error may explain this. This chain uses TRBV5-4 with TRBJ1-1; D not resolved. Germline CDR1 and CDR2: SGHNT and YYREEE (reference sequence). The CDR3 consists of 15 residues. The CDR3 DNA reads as TGCGCCAGCAGCCCACGTAGCAGTGAATCCACTGAAGCTTTCTTT. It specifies CASSPRSSESTEAFF.

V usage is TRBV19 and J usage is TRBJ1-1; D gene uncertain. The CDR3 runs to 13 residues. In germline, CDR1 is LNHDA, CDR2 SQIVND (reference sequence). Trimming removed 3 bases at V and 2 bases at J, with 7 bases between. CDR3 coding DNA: TGTGCCAGTAGTATCCAACACAACACTGAAGCTTTCTTT. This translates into CASSIQHNTEAFF.

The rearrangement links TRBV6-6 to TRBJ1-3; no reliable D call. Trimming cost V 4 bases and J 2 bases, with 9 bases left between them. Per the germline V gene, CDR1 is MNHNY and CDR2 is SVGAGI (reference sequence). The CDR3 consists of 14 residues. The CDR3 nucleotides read TGTGCCAGCAGTTTTCCTTCTCCTGGAAACACCATATATTTT. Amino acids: CASSFPSPGNTIYF.

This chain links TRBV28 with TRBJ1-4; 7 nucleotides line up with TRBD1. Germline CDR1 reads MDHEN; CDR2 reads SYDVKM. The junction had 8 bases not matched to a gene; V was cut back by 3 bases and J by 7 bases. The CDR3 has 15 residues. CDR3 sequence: CASSFQMGQSEKLFF. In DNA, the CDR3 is TGTGCCAGCAGTTTCCAAATGGGACAGAGTGAAAAACTGTTTTTT.

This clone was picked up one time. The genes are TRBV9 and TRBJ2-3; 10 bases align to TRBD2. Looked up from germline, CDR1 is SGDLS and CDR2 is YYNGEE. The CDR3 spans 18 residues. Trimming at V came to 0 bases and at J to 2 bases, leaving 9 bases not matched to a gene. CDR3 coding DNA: TGTGCCAGCAGCGTAGCCCTAGCGGGGGTTACTTCCACAGATACGCAGTATTTT. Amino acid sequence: CASSVALAGVTSTDTQYF.

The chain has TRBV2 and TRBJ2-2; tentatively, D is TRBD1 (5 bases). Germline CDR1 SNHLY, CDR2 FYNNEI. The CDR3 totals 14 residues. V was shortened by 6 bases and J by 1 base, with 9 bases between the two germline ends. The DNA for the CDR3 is TGTGCCAGCAGCCTTGACAGGAACACCGGGGAGCTGTTTTTT. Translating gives CASSLDRNTGELFF.

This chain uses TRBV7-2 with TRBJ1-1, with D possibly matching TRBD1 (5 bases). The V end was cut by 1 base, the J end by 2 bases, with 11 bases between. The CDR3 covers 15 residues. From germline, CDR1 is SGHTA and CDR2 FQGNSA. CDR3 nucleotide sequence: TGTGCCAGCAGCTTAGACCTGGGGCACAACACTGAAGCTTTCTTT. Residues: CASSLDLGHNTEAFF.

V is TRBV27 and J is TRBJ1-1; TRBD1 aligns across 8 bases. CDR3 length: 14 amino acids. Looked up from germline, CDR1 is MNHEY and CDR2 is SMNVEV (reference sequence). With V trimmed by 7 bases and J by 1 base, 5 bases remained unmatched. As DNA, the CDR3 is TGTGCCAGCACCGTAGGACAGGGGAACACTGAAGCTTTCTTT. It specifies CASTVGQGNTEAFF.